This TCR beta chain was identified in a study of cytomegalovirus exposure and HLA in healthy donors. The CDR3 covers 14 residues. V was cut by 3 bases and J by 0 bases, with 9 bases left in between. Germline-derived CDR1 and CDR2 are MNHEY and SMNVEV (reference sequence). PCR amplification relied on 60 Vbeta primers (plus 13 Jbeta primers). Sequenced by immunoSEQ multiplex PCR; TCRdb stores in-frame clones only, minus some. Of about 190,000 clones in the sample, approximately 70% are singletons; the top ten hold 3.1%. The sequence came from a woman aged 25 to 45 in good health and CMV-seropositive. The chain recombines TRBV27 with TRBJ2-7; tentative D call: TRBD2 (5 bases). The sample was PBMCs. CDR3 amino acids: CASSFGLRSYEQYF. The CDR3 coding sequence is TGTGCCAGCAGTTTCGGACTGCGCTCCTACGAGCAGTACTTC.